This T cell receptor beta chain came from a study of T cells in Graves' hyperthyroidism and ophthalmopathy. Study-level results: Most clonotypes expanded in thyroid above 0.001 were likewise present in blood.

This clonotype was counted many times. Its antigen is unknown. TCR beta CDR3 sequences were amplified from RNA transcripts. With the HTBI primer set, the TCR CDR3 went through a first round of RT-PCR. TCRdb called the multiplex PCR reads again in MiXCR, with one record for every CDR3 protein. Among roughly 570,000 distinct CDR3 sequences listed, 15% to 19% were seen once. V lost 6 bases, J lost 0 bases, and 16 bases lay in between. The germline V gene has CDR1 DFQATT and CDR2 SNEGSKA (reference sequence). The CDR3 is 15 residues long. The sequencing sample was made of blood. This chain uses TRBV20-1 with TRBJ2-3; D remains unclear. The receptor was isolated from a woman aged 25-40 years with Graves' hyperthyroidism. CDR3 bases: TGCAGTGCCTTCTCACTTGGCTCTAGCACAGATACGCAGTATTTT. Amino acids: CSAFSLGSSTDTQYF.